This T cell receptor (beta chain) is drawn from a study of T-cell reconstitution after alpha-beta-depleted transplantation in children. Study-level points and caveats: Most T-cell counts and diversity one year after the transplant came from T cells that were newly produced. At day 60, the high TCRbeta diversity found in some patients originated from recipient T cells and thymic progenitors that had survived.

V dropped 2 bases and J dropped 6; count of bases not matched to a gene: 8. The CDR3 is 15 amino acids. From germline, CDR1 is SGHRS and CDR2 YFSETQ. This clonotype was counted many times. Its target is unknown. A TCRbeta library incorporating unique molecular identifiers was prepared. TCRdb reanalysed the PCR reads using MiXCR and keeps one entry per CDR3 protein. The repertoire holds approximately 500,000 distinct CDR3 sequences, with over 9.5% as singletons. The source material was PBMCs, sampled before TCRalphabeta/CD19-depleted stem cell transplant. The chain combines TRBV5-1 with TRBJ2-1; 7 positions agree with TRBD2. The receptor's source is a child aged 2-15 years with inherited bone marrow failure, due to receive a stem cell transplant. CDR3 in DNA: TGCGCCAGCAGCTTTGACTATCCGGGGGGCAATGAGCAGTTCTTC. It encodes CASSFDYPGGNEQFF.